This T cell receptor (beta chain) was found in a study of control samples from healthy donors and cancer patients. The V and J ends lost 0 bases and 5 bases respectively, with 14 bases between them. The CDR3 covers 15 residues. The V gene's germline CDR1 is SGHNT and CDR2 YYREEE (reference sequence). This table comes from immunoSEQ multiplex PCR, and its TCRdb copy is limited to in-frame clones, with some not included. The sample lists 84,000 or so clones, about nine tenths occurring once. The V gene is TRBV5-4, the J gene TRBJ1-2; D not certain. This TCR came from a man aged 25-45 years in good health. Sequenced sample: blood. This chain's CDR3 is CASSLAGQADYGYTF. CDR3 bases: TGTGCCAGCAGCTTGGCCGGGCAGGCCGATTATGGCTACACCTTC. Complete variable domain (other parts from reference TRBV5-4 and TRBJ1-2): ETGVTQSPTHLIKTRGQQVTLRCSSQSGHNTVSWYQQALGQGPQFIFQYYREEENGRGNFPPRFSGLQFPNYSSELNVNALELDDSALYLCASSLAGQADYGYTFGSGTRLTVV.